The clone carrying this T cell receptor beta chain showed up just a few times. CDR1 SGHVS and CDR2 FQNEAQ come from the germline V gene. The CDR3 extends over 13 amino acids. The V end lost 2 bases, the J end lost 6 bases, and 7 bases lay between the germline ends. This sample was included in a study of blood T cell repertoires in COVID-19. In the source study's methods: For nucleated cells, counts were estimated from reference gene primer amplification. Generated by immunoSEQ multiplex PCR, the TCRdb table keeps only in-frame clones and is missing some. The D gene and trimming were derived from the DNA, and the V and J assignments and clone size from that table. The table records about 190,000 clones, more than 60% of them present only once.

The receptor was derived from a woman aged 50 to 65 with acute or convalescent COVID-19. Specimen: peripheral blood. The rearrangement uses TRBV7-8 and TRBJ2-2; no clear D. For the CDR3, the DNA is TGTGCCAGCAGCTTAATAGATCCCGGGGAGCTGTTTTTT. Encoded protein: CASSLIDPGELFF.